Described below is a single T cell receptor (beta chain) sequence and its context. Its matching antigen is unknown. This sample is part of a study of blood T cells in healthy people across ages. Next came a second PCR, run for roughly 6 to 11 cycles, which used a sample-barcoded 5' primer along with a J-beta primer mix. A template-switch adaptor that had 12 random nucleotides put a tag on each cDNA molecule. TCRdb reanalysed the 5' RACE reads using MiXCR and keeps one entry per CDR3 protein. In the table there are about 1.4 million distinct CDR3 sequences, approximately 59% of which are singletons. Trimming cost V 0 bases and J 8 bases; bases outside gene matches: 2. The CDR3 runs to 13 residues. Germline loops: CDR1 SEHNR, CDR2 FQNEAQ (reference sequence). Study-wide findings and caveats: Strong correlation linked observed beta diversity and percent naive T cells. When set beside aged donors, long-lived donors presented more naive CD4+ cells and higher diversity.

This receptor was obtained from a man between 18 and 29 years old in good health. Sequencing was done on a sample of blood. V and J are TRBV7-9 and TRBJ2-3, with 7 bases that match TRBD1. CDR3 region: CASSLADRSTQYF. The CDR3 DNA is TGTGCCAGCAGCTTAGCGGACAGGAGTACGCAGTATTTT.